The source of this T cell receptor (beta chain) is a study of metastatic and nonmetastatic thyroid tumors. Study at large: Repertoire data that came from the blood and tumor or nodule tissue of malignant and benign thyroid patients were compared. Study findings and constraints: Relative to benign nodules, malignant thyroid tumors were reportedly characterized by significantly elevated TCR beta diversity in blood and tumor.

On this clone itself: Its antigen is not identified.

The CDR3 covers 11 residues. Per the germline V gene, CDR1 is DFQATT and CDR2 is SNEGSKA (reference sequence). The V gene lost 6 bases and the J gene lost 4 bases, with 6 bases spanning the gap. Methods used by the authors: Clinicopathological groups supplied CDR3 differences that were used to build a distant-metastasis classifier for papillary thyroid cancer. MiXCR was used by TCRdb to re-call the PCR reads. The V and J calls reflect TCRdb's pipeline rather than the authors' work. The repertoire holds 40,000 or so clones, with 15% to 20% as singletons. Thyroid surgery was preceded by no treatment in any patient.

Specimen: blood. The chain carries TRBV20-1 and TRBJ2-2, with D unclear. This receptor was identified in a female donor with papillary thyroid cancer or a benign thyroid nodule (not recorded which). Some clones in this sample may be carry-over from other donors' samples. As DNA, the CDR3 is TGCAGTGCCCCCAGCACCGGGGAGCTGTTTTTT. Protein product: CSAPSTGELFF.